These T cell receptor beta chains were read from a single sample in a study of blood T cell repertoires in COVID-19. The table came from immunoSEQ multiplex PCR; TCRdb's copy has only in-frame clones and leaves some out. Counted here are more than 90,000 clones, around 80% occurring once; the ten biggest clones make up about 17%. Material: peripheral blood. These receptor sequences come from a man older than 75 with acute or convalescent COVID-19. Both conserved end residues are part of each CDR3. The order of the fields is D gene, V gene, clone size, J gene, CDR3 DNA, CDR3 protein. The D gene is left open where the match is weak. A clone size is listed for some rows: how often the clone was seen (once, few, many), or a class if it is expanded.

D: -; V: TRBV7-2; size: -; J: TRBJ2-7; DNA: TGTGCCAGCAGCTTGTCTAGGGGTAGCTCCTACGAGCAGTACTTC; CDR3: CASSLSRGSSYEQYF
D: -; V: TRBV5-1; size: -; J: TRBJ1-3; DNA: TGCGCCAGCAGATCGGGACTTTTCACGACGAACACCATATATTTT; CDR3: CASRSGLFTTNTIYF
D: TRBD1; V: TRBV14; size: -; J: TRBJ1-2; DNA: TGTGCCAGCAGCCAAGTCGGACAGGGTGCCTATGGCTACACCTTC; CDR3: CASSQVGQGAYGYTF
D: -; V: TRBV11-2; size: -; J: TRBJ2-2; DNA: TGTGCCAGCAGCCCACTTGACAGGACCACCGGGGAGCTGTTTTTT; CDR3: CASSPLDRTTGELFF
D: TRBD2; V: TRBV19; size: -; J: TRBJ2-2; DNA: TGTGCCAGTAGTCTCGGGACTAGCGGGAGTAACACCGGGGAGCTGTTTTTT; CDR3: CASSLGTSGSNTGELFF
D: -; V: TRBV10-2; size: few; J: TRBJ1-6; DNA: TGCGCCAGCAGTGAGTCGAACCGCGGGTCACCCCTCCACTTT; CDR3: CASSESNRGSPLHF
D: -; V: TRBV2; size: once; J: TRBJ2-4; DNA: TGTGCCAGCAGTTCCCAGGGTACCAAAAACATTCAGTACTTC; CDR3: CASSSQGTKNIQYF
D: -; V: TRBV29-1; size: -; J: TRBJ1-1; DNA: TGCAGCGTTCGGACAGTCCTAACTGAAGCTTTCTTT; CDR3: CSVRTVLTEAFF
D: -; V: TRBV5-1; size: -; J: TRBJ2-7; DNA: TGCGCCAGCAGCCAAACAGTAGGTTCCTACGAGCAGTACTTC; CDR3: CASSQTVGSYEQYF
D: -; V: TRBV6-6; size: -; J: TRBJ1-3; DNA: TGTGCCAGCAGTCGCCCTACAGTGGGAGACTCTGGAAACACCATATATTTT; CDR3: CASSRPTVGDSGNTIYF
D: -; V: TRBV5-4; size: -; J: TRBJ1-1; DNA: TGTGCCAGCAGCTTGCAAGCAGGTATGAACACTGAAGCTTTCTTT; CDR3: CASSLQAGMNTEAFF
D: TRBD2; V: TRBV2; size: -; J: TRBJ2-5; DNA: TGTGCCAGCAGTGGACTAGCGGGGGCCACTCAGGAGACCCAGTACTTC; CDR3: CASSGLAGATQETQYF
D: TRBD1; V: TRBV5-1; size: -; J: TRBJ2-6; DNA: TGCGCCAGCAGACGCGGACAGGCCCAATTCTCTGGGGCCAACGTCCTGACTTTC; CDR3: CASRRGQAQFSGANVLTF
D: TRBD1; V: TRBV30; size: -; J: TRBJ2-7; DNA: TGTGCCTGGAGTCCAGGGACAGGCCCCTACGAGCAGTACTTC; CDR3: CAWSPGTGPYEQYF
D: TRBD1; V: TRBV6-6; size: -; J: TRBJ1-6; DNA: TGTGCCAGCACCCGCCCGGGACAGGGGCTTTCACCCCTCCACTTT; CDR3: CASTRPGQGLSPLHF
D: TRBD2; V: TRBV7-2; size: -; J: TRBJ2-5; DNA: TGTGCCAGCAGTTCGGGACTAGCGGGACAAGAGACCCAGTACTTC; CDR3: CASSSGLAGQETQYF
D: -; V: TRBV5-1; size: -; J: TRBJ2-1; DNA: TGCGCCAGCAGCTGGTACAAGGGGGAGCAGTTCTTC; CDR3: CASSWYKGEQFF
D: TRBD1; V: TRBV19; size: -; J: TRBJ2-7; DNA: TGTGCCAGTAAAACCGGGACAGGGACCTACGAGCAGTACTTC; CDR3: CASKTGTGTYEQYF
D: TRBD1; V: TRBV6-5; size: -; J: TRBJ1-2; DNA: TGTGCCACCTCGCAGGGGGGCTATGGCTACACCTTC; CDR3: CATSQGGYGYTF
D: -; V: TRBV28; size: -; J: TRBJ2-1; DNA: TGTGCCAGCAGTTTTCGAAGCCGTTACAATGAGCAGTTCTTC; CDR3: CASSFRSRYNEQFF
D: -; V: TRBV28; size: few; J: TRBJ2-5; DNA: TGTGCCAGCACCACCAGGGGCGGCTTAGGAGAGACCCAGTACTTC; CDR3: CASTTRGGLGETQYF
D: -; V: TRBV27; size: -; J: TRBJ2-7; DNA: TGTGCCAGCAGTTTGGGCAGTCTCTACGAGCAGTACTTC; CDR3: CASSLGSLYEQYF
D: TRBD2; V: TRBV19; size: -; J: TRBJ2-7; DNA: TGTGCCAGTAGCCGAAAGGTAGTAGCGGGAGCGTCCTTTTACGAGCAGTACTTC; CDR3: CASSRKVVAGASFYEQYF
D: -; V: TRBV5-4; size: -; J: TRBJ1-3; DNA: TGTGCCAGCAGCCCCTCGGCAGGGATGGGAGGAAACACCATATATTTT; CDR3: CASSPSAGMGGNTIYF
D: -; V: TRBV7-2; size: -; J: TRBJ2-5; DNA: TGTGCCAGCAGCTTGGCAGGGAACCAAGAGACCCAGTACTTC; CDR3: CASSLAGNQETQYF
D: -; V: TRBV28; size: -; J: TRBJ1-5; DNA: TGTGCCAGCAGCCCTCAGTCACAGAGCAATCAGCCCCAGCATTTT; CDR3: CASSPQSQSNQPQHF
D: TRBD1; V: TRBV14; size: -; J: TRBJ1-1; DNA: TGTGCCAGCAGCCAAGATCCGGACAGGGGGATTGGGGCGCTGCGGGAAGCTTTCTTT; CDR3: CASSQDPDRGIGALREAFF
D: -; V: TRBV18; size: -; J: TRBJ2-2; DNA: TGTGCCAGCTCACCACCCTACACCGGGGAGCTGTTTTTT; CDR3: CASSPPYTGELFF
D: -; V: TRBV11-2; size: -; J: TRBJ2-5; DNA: TGTGCCAGCAGCTTAGATCCCGGGACCAGCGGGCAAGAGACCCAGTACTTC; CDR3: CASSLDPGTSGQETQYF
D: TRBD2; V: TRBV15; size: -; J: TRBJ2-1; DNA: TGTGCCACCAGCAGAGAGAGGGGACTAGCGAATGAGCAGTTCTTC; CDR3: CATSRERGLANEQFF
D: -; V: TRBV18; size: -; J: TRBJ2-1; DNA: TGTGCCAGCTCACCGGAGGGGGGGCGGAATGAGCAGTTCTTC; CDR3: CASSPEGGRNEQFF
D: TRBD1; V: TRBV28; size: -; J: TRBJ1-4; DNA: TGTGCCAGCAGCCAACAGGGGTGGTATGAAAAACTGTTTTTT; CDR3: CASSQQGWYEKLFF
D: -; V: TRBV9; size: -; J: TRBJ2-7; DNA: TGTGCCAGCAGCGACGGGGGTTCCTACGAGCAGTACTTC; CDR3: CASSDGGSYEQYF
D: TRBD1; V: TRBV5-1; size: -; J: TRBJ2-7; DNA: TGCGCCAGCAGCCCCTCCGTGGGAGGACAGGGTGGAGGTGGGCAGTACTTC; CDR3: CASSPSVGGQGGGGQYF
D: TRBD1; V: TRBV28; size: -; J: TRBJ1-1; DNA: TGTGCCAGCCACAGGGGGATAAACACTGAAGCTTTCTTT; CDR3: CASHRGINTEAFF
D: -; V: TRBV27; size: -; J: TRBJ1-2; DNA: TGTGCCAGCAGCCGTTACTCAACTAACTATGGCTACACCTTC; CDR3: CASSRYSTNYGYTF
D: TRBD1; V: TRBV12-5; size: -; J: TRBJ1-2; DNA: TGTGCTAGTGGTCAAACGGGACAGGCCTATGGCTACACCTTC; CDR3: CASGQTGQAYGYTF
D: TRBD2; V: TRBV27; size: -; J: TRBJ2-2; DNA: TGTGCCAGCAGTTTTAGCGGGGGCACCGGGGAGCTGTTTTTT; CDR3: CASSFSGGTGELFF
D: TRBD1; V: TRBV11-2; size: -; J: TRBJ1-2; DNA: TGTGCCAGCAGCACCTTTCCGGGACAGGACTATGGCTACACCTTC; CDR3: CASSTFPGQDYGYTF
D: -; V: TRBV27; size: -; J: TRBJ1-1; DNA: TGTGCCAGCAGTTTATCGTTGACAAAGAACACTGAAGCTTTCTTT; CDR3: CASSLSLTKNTEAFF
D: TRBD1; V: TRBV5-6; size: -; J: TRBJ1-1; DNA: TGTGCCAGCAGCTCTCCCCAAGACAGGGGGCTAAAGAACACTGAAGCTTTCTTT; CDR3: CASSSPQDRGLKNTEAFF
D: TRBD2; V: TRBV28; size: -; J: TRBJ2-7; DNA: TGTGCCAGCAGTTTCGTCAGTTGGACTAGTGGATCCTACGAGCAGTACTTC; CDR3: CASSFVSWTSGSYEQYF
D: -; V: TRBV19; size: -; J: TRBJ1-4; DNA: TGTGCCAGTAGTATAGAACTGCGGTTCCTCCCTAGGCAAAAACTGTTTTTT; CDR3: CASSIELRFLPRQKLFF
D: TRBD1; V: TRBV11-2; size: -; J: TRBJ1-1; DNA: TGTGCCAGCAGTATAGCTAGAGGGCAGGGGGCGGGAGCTTTCTTT; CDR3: CASSIARGQGAGAFF
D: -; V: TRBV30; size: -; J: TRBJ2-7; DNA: TGTGCTTGGACGGATAACAGGCCACCCCCCGGCGGCTCCTACGAGCAGTACTTC; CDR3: CAWTDNRPPPGGSYEQYF
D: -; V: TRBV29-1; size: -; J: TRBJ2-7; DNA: TGCAGCGTTCCCCAGGGAATCTGCGAGCAGTACTTC; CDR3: CSVPQGICEQYF
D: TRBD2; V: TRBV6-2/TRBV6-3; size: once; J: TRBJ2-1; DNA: TGTGCCAGCAGTTTCCCAACGGGTTGGGCGGGAGCGAATAATGAGCAGTTCTTC; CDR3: CASSFPTGWAGANNEQFF
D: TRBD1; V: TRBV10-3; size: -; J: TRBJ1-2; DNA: TGTGCCATCAAAGGGGCAGGGGGCGTCTATGGCTACACCTTC; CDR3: CAIKGAGGVYGYTF
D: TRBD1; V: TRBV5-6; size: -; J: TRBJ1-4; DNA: TGTGCCAGCAGCGTGGGATTCGACAGGGGTGGGTTTGAAAAACTGTTTTTT; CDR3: CASSVGFDRGGFEKLFF
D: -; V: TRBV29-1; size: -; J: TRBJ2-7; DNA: TGCAGCGCCCGCCAGAACAGCCTCTACGAGCAGTACTTC; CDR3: CSARQNSLYEQYF
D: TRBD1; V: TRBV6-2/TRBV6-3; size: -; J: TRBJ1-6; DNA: TGTGCCAGCAGTTGGCCTCGGACAGGGGGTAATTCACCCCTCCACTTT; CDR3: CASSWPRTGGNSPLHF
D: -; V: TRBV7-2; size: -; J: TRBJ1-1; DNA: TGTGCCAGCAGCCCCCCAAGTATCGGCACTGAAGCTTTCTTT; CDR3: CASSPPSIGTEAFF
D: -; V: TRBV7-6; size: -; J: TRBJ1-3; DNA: TGTGCCAGCAGCCGGGACTCTGGAAACACCATATATTTT; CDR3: CASSRDSGNTIYF
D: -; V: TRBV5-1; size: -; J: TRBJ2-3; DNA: TGCGCCAGCAGCTTGGAGGGGCTTGACACAGATACGCAGTATTTT; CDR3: CASSLEGLDTDTQYF
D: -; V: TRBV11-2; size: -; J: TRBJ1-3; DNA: TGTGCCAGCAGCTTTGCTAGGAGCGGGGACACCATATATTTT; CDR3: CASSFARSGDTIYF
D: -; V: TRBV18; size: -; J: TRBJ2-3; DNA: TGTGCCAGCTCTCGCGAGACAGGCACAGATACGCAGTATTTT; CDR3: CASSRETGTDTQYF
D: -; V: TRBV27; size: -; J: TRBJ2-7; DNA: TGTGCCAGCAGGCGACTGGAGGAGCAGTACTTC; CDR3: CASRRLEEQYF
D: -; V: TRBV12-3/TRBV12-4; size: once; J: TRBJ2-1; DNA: TGTGCCGCCCAGGGAAGGGGCCATGAGCAGTTCTTC; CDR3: CAAQGRGHEQFF
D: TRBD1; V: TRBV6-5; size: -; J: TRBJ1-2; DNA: TGTGCCAGCAGTACCCGGACAGGCGCCTATGGCTACACCTTC; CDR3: CASSTRTGAYGYTF
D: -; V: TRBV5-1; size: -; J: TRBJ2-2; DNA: TGCGCCAGCAGCAGAGACAGCAACACCGGGGAGCTGTTTTTT; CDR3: CASSRDSNTGELFF